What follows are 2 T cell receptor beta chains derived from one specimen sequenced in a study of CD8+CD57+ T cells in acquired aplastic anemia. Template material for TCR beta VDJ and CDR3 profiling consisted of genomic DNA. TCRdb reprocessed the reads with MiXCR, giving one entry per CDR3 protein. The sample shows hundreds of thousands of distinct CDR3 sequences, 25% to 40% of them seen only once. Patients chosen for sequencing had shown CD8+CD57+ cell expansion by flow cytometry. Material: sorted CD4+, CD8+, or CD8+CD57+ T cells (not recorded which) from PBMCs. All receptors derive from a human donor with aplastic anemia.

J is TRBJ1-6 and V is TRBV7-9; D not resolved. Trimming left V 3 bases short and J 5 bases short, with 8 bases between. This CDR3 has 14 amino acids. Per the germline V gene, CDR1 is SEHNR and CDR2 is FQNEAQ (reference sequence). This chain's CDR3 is CASSLSGNNSPLHF. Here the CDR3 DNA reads TGTGCCAGCAGCTTGAGCGGAAATAATTCACCCCTCCACTTT.

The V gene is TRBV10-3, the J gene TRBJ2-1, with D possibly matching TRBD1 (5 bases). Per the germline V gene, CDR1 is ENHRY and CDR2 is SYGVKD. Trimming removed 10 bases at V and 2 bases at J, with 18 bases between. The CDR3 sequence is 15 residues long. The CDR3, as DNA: TGTGCCAGCAGAAGCTTGTCAGGGACCTACAATGAGCAGTTCTTC. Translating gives CASRSLSGTYNEQFF.